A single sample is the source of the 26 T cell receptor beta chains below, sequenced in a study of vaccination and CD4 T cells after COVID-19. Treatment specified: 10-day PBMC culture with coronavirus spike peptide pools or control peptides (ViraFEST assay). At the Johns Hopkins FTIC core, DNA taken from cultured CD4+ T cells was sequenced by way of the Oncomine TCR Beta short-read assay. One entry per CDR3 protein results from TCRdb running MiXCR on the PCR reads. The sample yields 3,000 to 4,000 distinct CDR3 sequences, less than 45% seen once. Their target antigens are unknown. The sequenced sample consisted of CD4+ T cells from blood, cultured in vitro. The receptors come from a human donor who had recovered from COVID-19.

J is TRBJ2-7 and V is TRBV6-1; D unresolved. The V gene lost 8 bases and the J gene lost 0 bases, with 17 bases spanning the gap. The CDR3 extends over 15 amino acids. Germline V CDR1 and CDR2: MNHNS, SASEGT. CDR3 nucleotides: TGTGCCAGCCGGGCTTCTATTTCGGGCTCCTACGAGCAGTACTTC. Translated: CASRASISGSYEQYF.

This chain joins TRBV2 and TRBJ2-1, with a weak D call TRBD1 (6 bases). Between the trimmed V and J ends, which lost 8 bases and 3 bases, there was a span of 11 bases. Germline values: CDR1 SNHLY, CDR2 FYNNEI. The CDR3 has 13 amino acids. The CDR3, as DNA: TGTGCCAGCCGAAACAGGGTCTACAATGAGCAGTTCTTC. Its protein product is CASRNRVYNEQFF.

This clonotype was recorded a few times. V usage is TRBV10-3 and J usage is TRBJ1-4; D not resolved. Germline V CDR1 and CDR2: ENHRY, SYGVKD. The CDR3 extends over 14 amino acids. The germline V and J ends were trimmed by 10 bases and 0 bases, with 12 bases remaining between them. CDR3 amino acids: CATALSATNEKLFF. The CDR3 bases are TGTGCCACGGCCCTATCGGCAACTAATGAAAAACTGTTTTTT.

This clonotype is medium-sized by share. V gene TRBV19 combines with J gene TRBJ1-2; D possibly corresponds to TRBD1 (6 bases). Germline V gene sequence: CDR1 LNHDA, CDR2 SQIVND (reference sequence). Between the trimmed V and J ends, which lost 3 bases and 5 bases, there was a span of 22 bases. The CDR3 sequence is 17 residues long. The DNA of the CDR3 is TGTGCCAGTAGTATGAGTACCCTCCAGGGGCGTTTTTATGGCTACACCTTC. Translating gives CASSMSTLQGRFYGYTF.

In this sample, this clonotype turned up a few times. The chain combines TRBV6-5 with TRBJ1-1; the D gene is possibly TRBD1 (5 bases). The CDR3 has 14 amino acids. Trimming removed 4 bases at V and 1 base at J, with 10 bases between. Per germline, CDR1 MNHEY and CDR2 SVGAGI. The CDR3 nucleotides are TGTGCCAGCAGTTCAACCGACAGGAACACTGAAGCTTTCTTT. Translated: CASSSTDRNTEAFF.

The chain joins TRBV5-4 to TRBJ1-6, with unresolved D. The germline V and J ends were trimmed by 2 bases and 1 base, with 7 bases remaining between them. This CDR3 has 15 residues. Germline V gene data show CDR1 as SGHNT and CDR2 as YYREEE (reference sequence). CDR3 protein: CASSFSESYNSPLHF. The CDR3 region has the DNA TGTGCCAGCAGCTTCAGTGAGTCCTATAATTCACCCCTCCACTTT.

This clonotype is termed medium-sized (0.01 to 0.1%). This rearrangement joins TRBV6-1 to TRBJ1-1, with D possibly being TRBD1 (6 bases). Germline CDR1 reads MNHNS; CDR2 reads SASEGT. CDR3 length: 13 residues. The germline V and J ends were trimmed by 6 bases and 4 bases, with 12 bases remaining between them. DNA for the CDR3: TGTGCCAGCAGCCTAGGGGGGGGCACTGAAGCTTTCTTT. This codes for CASSLGGGTEAFF.

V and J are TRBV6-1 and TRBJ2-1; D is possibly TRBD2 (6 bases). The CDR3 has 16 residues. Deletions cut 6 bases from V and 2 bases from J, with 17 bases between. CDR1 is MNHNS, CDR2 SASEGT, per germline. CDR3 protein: CASRVSGPAAYNEQFF. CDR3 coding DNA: TGTGCCAGCAGAGTTAGCGGACCGGCGGCCTACAATGAGCAGTTCTTC.

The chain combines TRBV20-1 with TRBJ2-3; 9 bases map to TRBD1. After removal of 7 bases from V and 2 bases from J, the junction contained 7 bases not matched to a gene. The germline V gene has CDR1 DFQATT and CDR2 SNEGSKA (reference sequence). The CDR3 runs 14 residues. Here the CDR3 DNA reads TGCAGTGTTGGGACAGGGAGACACACAGATACGCAGTATTTT. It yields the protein CSVGTGRHTDTQYF.

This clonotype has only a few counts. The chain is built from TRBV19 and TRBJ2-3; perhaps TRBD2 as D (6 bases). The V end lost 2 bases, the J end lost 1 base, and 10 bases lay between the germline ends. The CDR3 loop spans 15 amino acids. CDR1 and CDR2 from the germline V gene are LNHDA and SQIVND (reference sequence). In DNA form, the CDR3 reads TGTGCCAGTAGTATAAACACGGGGGGCACAGATACGCAGTATTTT. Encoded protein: CASSINTGGTDTQYF.

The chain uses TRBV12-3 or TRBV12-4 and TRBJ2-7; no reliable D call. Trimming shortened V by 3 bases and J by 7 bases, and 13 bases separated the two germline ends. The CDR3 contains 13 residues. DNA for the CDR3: TGTGCCAGCAGTTTGGCAGGCGTTAAGGAGCAGTACTTC. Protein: CASSLAGVKEQYF.

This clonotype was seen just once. CDR3 sequence: CASSPPSAGGANEQYF. The DNA for the CDR3 is TGTGCCAGCTCACCACCGTCAGCGGGAGGGGCGAACGAGCAGTACTTC. J is TRBJ2-7 and V is TRBV18; TRBD2 aligns across 10 bases. V was pared by 0 bases and J by 5 bases, with 7 bases of the junction left unmatched. The germline gives CDR1 KGHSH, CDR2 LQKENI. CDR3 length: 16 amino acids.

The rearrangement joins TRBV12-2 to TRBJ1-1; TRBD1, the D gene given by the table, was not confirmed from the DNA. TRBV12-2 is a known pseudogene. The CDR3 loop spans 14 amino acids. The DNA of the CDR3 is TGTGCAAGTCGCTACAAGACAGGGACCACTGAAGCTTTCTTT. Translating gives CASRYKTGTTEAFF.

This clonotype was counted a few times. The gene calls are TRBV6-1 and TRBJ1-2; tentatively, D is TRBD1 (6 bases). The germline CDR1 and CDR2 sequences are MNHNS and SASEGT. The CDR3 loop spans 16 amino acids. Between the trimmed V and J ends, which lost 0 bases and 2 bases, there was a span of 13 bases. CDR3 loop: CASSEAAAGANYGYTF. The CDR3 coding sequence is TGTGCCAGCAGTGAAGCTGCGGCAGGGGCAAACTATGGCTACACCTTC.

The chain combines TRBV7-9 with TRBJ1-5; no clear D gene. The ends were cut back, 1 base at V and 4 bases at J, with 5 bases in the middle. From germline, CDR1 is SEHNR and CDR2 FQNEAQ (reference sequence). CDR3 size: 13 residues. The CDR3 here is CASSLGPNQPQHF. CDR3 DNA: TGTGCCAGCAGCTTAGGCCCAAATCAGCCCCAGCATTTT.

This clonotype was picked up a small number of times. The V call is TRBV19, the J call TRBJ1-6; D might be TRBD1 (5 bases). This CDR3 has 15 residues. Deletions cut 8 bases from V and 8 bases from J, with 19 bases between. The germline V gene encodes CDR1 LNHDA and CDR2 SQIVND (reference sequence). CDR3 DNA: TGTGCCAGTGGGGATGGGGCAGGGAATGATTCACCCCTCCACTTT. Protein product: CASGDGAGNDSPLHF.

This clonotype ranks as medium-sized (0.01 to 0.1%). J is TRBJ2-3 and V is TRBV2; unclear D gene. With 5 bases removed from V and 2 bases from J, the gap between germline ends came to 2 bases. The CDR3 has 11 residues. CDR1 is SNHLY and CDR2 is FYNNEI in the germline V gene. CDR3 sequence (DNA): TGTGCCAGCAGTACCACAGATACGCAGTATTTT. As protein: CASSTTDTQYF. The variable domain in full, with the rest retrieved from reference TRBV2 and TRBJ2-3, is EPEVTQTPSHQVTQMGQEVILRCVPISNHLYFYWYRQILGQKVEFLVSFYNNEISEKSEIFDDQFSVERPDGSNFTLKIRSTKLEDSAMYFCASSTTDTQYFGPGTRLTVL.

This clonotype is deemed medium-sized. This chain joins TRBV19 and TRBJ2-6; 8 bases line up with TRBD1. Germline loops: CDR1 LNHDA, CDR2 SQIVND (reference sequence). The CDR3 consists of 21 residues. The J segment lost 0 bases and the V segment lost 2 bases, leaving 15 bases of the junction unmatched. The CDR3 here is CASSITTPRTGIRSGANVLTF. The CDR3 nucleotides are TGTGCCAGTAGTATAACAACCCCGCGGACAGGGATACGCTCTGGGGCCAACGTCCTGACTTTC.

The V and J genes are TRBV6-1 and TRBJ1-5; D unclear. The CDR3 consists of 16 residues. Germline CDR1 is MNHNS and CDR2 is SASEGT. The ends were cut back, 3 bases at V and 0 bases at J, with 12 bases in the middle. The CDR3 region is CASSDGGIYSNQPQHF. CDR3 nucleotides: TGTGCCAGCAGTGATGGAGGAATTTATAGCAATCAGCCCCAGCATTTT.

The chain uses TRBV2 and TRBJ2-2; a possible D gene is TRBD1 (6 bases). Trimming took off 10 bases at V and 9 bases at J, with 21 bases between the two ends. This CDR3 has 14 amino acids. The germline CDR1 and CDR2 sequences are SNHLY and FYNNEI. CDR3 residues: CATCSGQQCRELFF. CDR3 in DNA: TGTGCCACCTGTAGTGGACAGCAGTGTAGGGAGCTGTTTTTT.

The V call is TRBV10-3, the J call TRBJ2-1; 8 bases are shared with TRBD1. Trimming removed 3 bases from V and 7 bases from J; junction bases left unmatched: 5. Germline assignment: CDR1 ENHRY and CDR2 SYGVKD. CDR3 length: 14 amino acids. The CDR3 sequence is CAISDRGRANEQFF. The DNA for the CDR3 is TGTGCCATCAGTGACAGGGGGCGGGCGAATGAGCAGTTCTTC.

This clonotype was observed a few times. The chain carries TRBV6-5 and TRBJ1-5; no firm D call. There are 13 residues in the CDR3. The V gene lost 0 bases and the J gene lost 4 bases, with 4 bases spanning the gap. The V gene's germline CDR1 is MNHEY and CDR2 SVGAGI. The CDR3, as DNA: TGTGCCAGCAGTTACTCCCGAAATCAGCCCCAGCATTTT. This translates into CASSYSRNQPQHF.

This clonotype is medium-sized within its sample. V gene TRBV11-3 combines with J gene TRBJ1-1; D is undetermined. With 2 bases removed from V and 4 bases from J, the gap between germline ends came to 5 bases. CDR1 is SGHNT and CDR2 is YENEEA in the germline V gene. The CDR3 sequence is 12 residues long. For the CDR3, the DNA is TGTGCCAGCAGCTTAAACCCCACTGAAGCTTTCTTT. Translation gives CASSLNPTEAFF.

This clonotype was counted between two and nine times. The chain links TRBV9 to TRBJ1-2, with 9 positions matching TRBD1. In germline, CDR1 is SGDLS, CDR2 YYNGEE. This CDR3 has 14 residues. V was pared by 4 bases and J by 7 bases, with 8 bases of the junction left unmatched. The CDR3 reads CASSLQGARFGYTF. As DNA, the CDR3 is TGTGCCAGCAGCTTACAGGGGGCGAGGTTTGGCTACACCTTC.

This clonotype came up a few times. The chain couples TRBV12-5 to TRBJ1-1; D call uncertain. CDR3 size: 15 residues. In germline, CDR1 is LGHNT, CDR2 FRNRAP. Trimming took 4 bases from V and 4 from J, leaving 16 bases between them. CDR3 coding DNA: TGTGCTAGTGGTTCTGGTCGGGGAACGGGCACTGAAGCTTTCTTT. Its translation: CASGSGRGTGTEAFF. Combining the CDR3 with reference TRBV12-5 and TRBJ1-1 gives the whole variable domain DARVTQTPRHKVTEMGQEVTMRCQPILGHNTVFWYRQTMMQGLELLAYFRNRAPLDDSGMPKDRFSAEMPDATLATLKIQPSEPRDSAVYFCASGSGRGTGTEAFFGQGTRLTVV.

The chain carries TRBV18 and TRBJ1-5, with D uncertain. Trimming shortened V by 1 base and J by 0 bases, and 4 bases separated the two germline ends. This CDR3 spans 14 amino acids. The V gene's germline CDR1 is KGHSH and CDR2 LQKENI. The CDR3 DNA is TGTGCCAGCTCACCACAGCATAGCAATCAGCCCCAGCATTTT. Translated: CASSPQHSNQPQHF.